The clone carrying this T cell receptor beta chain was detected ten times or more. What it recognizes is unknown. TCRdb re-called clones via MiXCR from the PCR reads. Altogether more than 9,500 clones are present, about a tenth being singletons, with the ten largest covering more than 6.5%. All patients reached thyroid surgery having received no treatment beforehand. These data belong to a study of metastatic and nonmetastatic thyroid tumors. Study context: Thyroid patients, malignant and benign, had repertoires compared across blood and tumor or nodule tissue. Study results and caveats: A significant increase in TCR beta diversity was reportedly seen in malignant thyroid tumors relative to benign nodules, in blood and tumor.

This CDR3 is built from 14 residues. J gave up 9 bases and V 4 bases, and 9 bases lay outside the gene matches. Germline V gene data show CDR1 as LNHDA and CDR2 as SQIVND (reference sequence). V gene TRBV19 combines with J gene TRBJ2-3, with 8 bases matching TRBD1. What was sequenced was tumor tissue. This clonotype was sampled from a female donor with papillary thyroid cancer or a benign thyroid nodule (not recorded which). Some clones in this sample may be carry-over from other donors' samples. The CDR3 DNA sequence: TGTGCCAGTAGTAACGGTCAGGGGGCCGGGACGCAGTATTTT. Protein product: CASSNGQGAGTQYF.